One and the same sample provided the 32 T cell receptor beta chains below, sequenced in a study of cytomegalovirus exposure and HLA in healthy donors. A multiplex PCR was run with 60 Vbeta primers and 13 Jbeta primers. TCRdb's copy holds only in-frame clones and misses some; the assay was immunoSEQ multiplex PCR. Of more than 65,000 clones detected, roughly three quarters appear once; the ten largest clones hold about 22%. The sequencing input was PBMCs. Source of these receptors: a woman in her thirties or forties in good health and CMV-seropositive.

This clone was seen a few times. In nucleotides, the CDR3 is TGTGCCAGCAGTCCCCAGGTCGATCAGCCCCAGCATTTT. Its protein is CASSPQVDQPQHF. The chain joins TRBV27 to TRBJ1-5; D gene ambiguous. The CDR3 runs 13 residues. V lost 5 bases and J 5 bases, leaving 10 bases between the germline ends. Germline lookup yields CDR1 MNHEY and CDR2 SMNVEV (reference sequence).

This chain connects TRBV2 to TRBJ2-5; 12 nucleotides agree with TRBD2. Germline values: CDR1 SNHLY, CDR2 FYNNEI. The length of the CDR3 is 15 residues. J lost 2 bases, V lost 8 bases, and 6 bases had no gene match. The CDR3 bases are TGTGCCAGCCGACGGACTAGCGGGAAACAAGAGACCCAGTACTTC. This sequence encodes CASRRTSGKQETQYF.

The count of this clone is one. The chain combines TRBV4-1 with TRBJ2-3; TRBD2 aligns across 10 bases. The CDR3 covers 17 residues. V was pared by 0 bases and J by 4 bases, with 7 bases of the junction left unmatched. From germline, CDR1 is MGHRA and CDR2 YSYEKL. DNA for the CDR3: TGCGCCAGCAGCCAAGACTTCCTAGCGGGGGAATCAGATACGCAGTATTTT. It is translated as CASSQDFLAGESDTQYF.

V gene TRBV10-2 combines with J gene TRBJ1-3; the D gene is possibly TRBD1 (5 bases). Germline V gene data show CDR1 as WSHSY and CDR2 as SAAADI. The CDR3 is made up of 15 amino acids. V was trimmed by 8 bases and J by 1 base, leaving 15 bases between them. CDR3 sequence (DNA): TGCGCCAGCGGCGGGGGTCTTCAATCTGGAAACACCATATATTTT. This sequence encodes CASGGGLQSGNTIYF.

The CDR3 here is CASSVGDRGGNEQFF. As DNA, the CDR3 is TGTGCCAGCAGCGTGGGGGACAGGGGTGGCAATGAGCAGTTCTTC. The genes are TRBV7-9 and TRBJ2-1; 10 nucleotides match TRBD1. The CDR3 covers 15 residues. Germline CDR1 and CDR2: SEHNR and FQNEAQ (reference sequence). J was trimmed by 6 bases and V by 5 bases; bases with no gene match: 7.

The CDR3 sequence is CASQGTGGYNEQFF. CDR3 bases: TGTGCCAGCCAAGGGACAGGGGGCTACAATGAGCAGTTCTTC. This chain uses TRBV7-8 with TRBJ2-1; TRBD1 matches 11 bases. In germline, CDR1 is SGHVS, CDR2 FQNEAQ. With V trimmed by 8 bases and J by 3 bases, 3 bases remained unmatched. This CDR3 has 14 amino acids.

This chain connects TRBV18 to TRBJ1-2; no definite D call. Germline V gene sequence: CDR1 KGHSH, CDR2 LQKENI. Between the trimmed V and J ends, which lost 3 bases and 4 bases, there was a span of 9 bases. This CDR3 spans 13 amino acids. As DNA, the CDR3 is TGTGCCAGCTCACCCCTTAGTTCCTATGGCTACACCTTC. As protein: CASSPLSSYGYTF.

The chain is built from TRBV7-6 and TRBJ2-7, with TRBD1 identical over 7 bases. With V trimmed by 1 base and J by 5 bases, 2 bases remained unmatched. This CDR3 has 13 amino acids. Germline values: CDR1 SGHVS, CDR2 FNYEAQ. The CDR3 sequence is CASSLDRGDEQYF. The CDR3 DNA sequence: TGTGCCAGCAGCTTAGACAGGGGCGACGAGCAGTACTTC.

The chain employs TRBV7-9 and TRBJ2-3; maybe TRBD1 (5 bases). The germline gives CDR1 SEHNR, CDR2 FQNEAQ (reference sequence). The CDR3 contains 15 residues. V was clipped by 3 bases and J by 4 bases, with 14 bases between them. The CDR3 DNA sequence: TGTGCCAGCAGCTTCGATAGGGGCCCGCCAGATACGCAGTATTTT. Residues: CASSFDRGPPDTQYF.

The chain combines TRBV5-6 with TRBJ2-3, with D possibly TRBD2 on 6 matching bases. The CDR3 spans 14 residues. Trimming took 4 bases from V and 5 from J, leaving 14 bases between them. CDR1 is SGHDT, CDR2 YYEEEE, per germline. CDR3 residues: CASSQSEAGDTQYF. CDR3 nucleotides: TGTGCCAGCAGCCAATCAGAAGCGGGAGATACGCAGTATTTT.

The chain recombines TRBV18 with TRBJ2-7; 8 bases map to TRBD2. Unmatched junction bases numbered 4, after V lost 6 bases and J lost 0 bases. Germline CDR1 and CDR2: KGHSH and LQKENI. The CDR3 runs 14 residues. CDR3 in amino acids: CASSRAGDSYEQYF. The CDR3 coding sequence is TGTGCCAGCTCTCGAGCGGGGGACTCCTACGAGCAGTACTTC.

This clone was picked up one time. The gene calls are TRBV5-1 and TRBJ2-7; 8 nucleotides align to TRBD1. The V and J ends lost 4 bases and 3 bases, in that order; junction bases with no gene match: 12. The germline gives CDR1 SGHRS, CDR2 YFSETQ. The CDR3 extends over 16 amino acids. CDR3 nucleotide sequence: TGCGCCAGCAGCCTTGGTAGTAGGGACAGGAACTACGAGCAGTACTTC. Translation gives CASSLGSRDRNYEQYF.

The chain joins TRBV2 to TRBJ2-5, with 8 bases fitting TRBD1. V trimming: 4 bases; J trimming: 4 bases; junction bases outside the gene matches: 8. The CDR3 extends over 15 amino acids. Germline loops: CDR1 SNHLY, CDR2 FYNNEI. CDR3 region: CASSGHAGGGETQYF. The CDR3 DNA is TGTGCCAGCAGTGGCCATGCAGGGGGCGGAGAGACCCAGTACTTC.

This clone has only a few counts. The chain carries TRBV18 and TRBJ1-1; D may be TRBD1 (6 bases). The V gene lost 6 bases and the J gene lost 3 bases, with 8 bases spanning the gap. CDR1 KGHSH and CDR2 LQKENI come from the germline V gene. This CDR3 comprises 12 residues. CDR3 sequence (DNA): TGTGCCAGCTCCCGGACAGACACTGAAGCTTTCTTT. Protein product: CASSRTDTEAFF.

CDR3 nucleotides: TGCGCCAGCAGCTTGGAAAACAGGGTTATGCAGTATTTT. Translation gives CASSLENRVMQYF. V and J are TRBV5-1 and TRBJ2-3, with a weak D call TRBD1 (6 bases). V was trimmed by 0 bases and J by 11 bases, leaving 13 bases between them. Per germline, CDR1 SGHRS and CDR2 YFSETQ. CDR3 size: 13 residues.

The chain joins TRBV29-1 to TRBJ1-1, with D uncertain. The CDR3 is 15 amino acids. Trimming took off 0 bases at V and 2 bases at J, with 13 bases between the two ends. CDR1 is SQVTM and CDR2 is ANQGSEA in the germline V gene. The DNA for the CDR3 is TGCAGCGTTGAAGATCTGGGCGCAGCTAACACTGAAGCTTTCTTT. This codes for CSVEDLGAANTEAFF. Looking up the rest from reference TRBV29-1 and TRBJ1-1 gives the full variable domain: SAVISQKPSRDICQRGTSLTIQCQVDSQVTMMFWYRQQPGQSLTLIATANQGSEATYESGFVIDKFPISRPNLTFSTLTVSNMSPEDSSIYLCSVEDLGAANTEAFFGQGTRLTVV.

The chain couples TRBV7-9 to TRBJ2-3, with D maybe TRBD2 (5 bases). Germline V gene sequence: CDR1 SEHNR, CDR2 FQNEAQ (reference sequence). The length of the CDR3 is 15 residues. V was trimmed by 5 bases and J by 0 bases, leaving 12 bases between them. CDR3 sequence: CASSPSGPSTDTQYF. The CDR3 DNA reads as TGTGCCAGCAGCCCAAGCGGCCCTAGCACAGATACGCAGTATTTT.

The chain joins TRBV19 to TRBJ1-4; tentatively, D is TRBD1 (5 bases). Germline V gene data show CDR1 as LNHDA and CDR2 as SQIVND (reference sequence). V dropped 8 bases and J dropped 6 bases, with 13 bases sitting between them. The length of the CDR3 is 13 residues. CDR3 coding DNA: TGTGCCAGTTCGATTCAGGGCCATGAAAAACTGTTTTTT. It is translated as CASSIQGHEKLFF.

The gene calls are TRBV11-3 and TRBJ1-5; 7 nucleotides align to TRBD1. V gave up 5 bases and J gave up 4 bases; unmatched junction bases: 5. Germline lookup yields CDR1 SGHNT and CDR2 YENEEA. The CDR3 loop spans 14 amino acids. The CDR3 is CASSPDRVNQPQHF. CDR3 nucleotides: TGTGCCAGCAGCCCTGACAGGGTTAATCAGCCCCAGCATTTT.

This chain joins TRBV27 and TRBJ1-2, with 9 bases lining up with TRBD1. J was trimmed by 2 bases and V by 0 bases; bases with no gene match: 10. The germline gives CDR1 MNHEY, CDR2 SMNVEV (reference sequence). This CDR3 region has 18 residues. The CDR3 DNA is TGTGCCAGCAGTTTATCACCCCCCGGGACAGGGAAAAACTATGGCTACACCTTC. Protein product: CASSLSPPGTGKNYGYTF.

This clone was picked up one time. The chain is built from TRBV19 and TRBJ2-1; 11 bases agree with TRBD2. Germline V gene sequence: CDR1 LNHDA, CDR2 SQIVND (reference sequence). After removal of 6 bases from V and 0 bases from J, the junction contained 7 bases not matched to a gene. The CDR3 sequence is 17 residues long. CDR3 protein: CASSHRLAGSSYNEQFF. The CDR3 coding sequence is TGTGCCAGTAGCCACAGACTAGCGGGGAGCTCCTACAATGAGCAGTTCTTC.

This chain links TRBV28 with TRBJ2-7; weak D call: TRBD1 (5 bases). The CDR3 is 14 amino acids. With 4 bases removed from V and 3 bases from J, the gap between germline ends came to 13 bases. Germline V gene data show CDR1 as MDHEN and CDR2 as SYDVKM. The CDR3 sequence: CASSSTGEDYEQYF. The DNA for the CDR3 is TGTGCCAGCAGTTCCACAGGAGAGGACTACGAGCAGTACTTC.

This clone was seen a few times. The V and J genes are TRBV19 and TRBJ1-6; the D gene is possibly TRBD1 (5 bases). The ends were cut back, 3 bases at V and 7 bases at J, with 16 bases in the middle. This CDR3 contains 16 residues. Germline CDR1 reads LNHDA; CDR2 reads SQIVND (reference sequence). The CDR3 spells CASSISVETANSPLHF. The CDR3 DNA is TGTGCCAGTAGTATCTCCGTTGAGACAGCGAATTCACCCCTCCACTTT.

The chain employs TRBV29-1 and TRBJ1-1; TRBD1 is a possible D gene (6 bases). Deletions cut 3 bases from V and 4 bases from J, with 15 bases between. This CDR3 region has 14 residues. Germline-derived CDR1 and CDR2 are SQVTM and ANQGSEA. The CDR3 loop is CSVERGGRATEAFF. CDR3 DNA: TGCAGCGTTGAGAGGGGGGGTAGGGCCACTGAAGCTTTCTTT.

The CDR3 nucleotides read TGTGCCTGGAGTTCAGGGGGCCCCTACGAGCAGTACTTC. Encoded protein: CAWSSGGPYEQYF. The rearrangement links TRBV30 to TRBJ2-7; 8 bases are a match to TRBD1. The CDR3 loop spans 13 amino acids. V dropped 2 bases and J dropped 2; count of bases not matched to a gene: 2. CDR1 is GTSNPN, CDR2 SVGIG, per germline (reference sequence).

The chain recombines TRBV5-1 with TRBJ1-5, with 10 positions matching TRBD1. V gave up 4 bases and J gave up 2 bases; unmatched junction bases: 3. Germline V CDR1 and CDR2: SGHRS, YFSETQ. This CDR3 is 15 amino acids long. The CDR3 DNA reads as TGCGCCAGCAGCGAGGGGACAGGGGGCAATCAGCCCCAGCATTTT. It yields the protein CASSEGTGGNQPQHF. The whole variable domain, filled in from reference TRBV5-1 and TRBJ1-5, reads KAGVTQTPRYLIKTRGQQVTLSCSPISGHRSVSWYQQTPGQGLQFLFEYFSETQRNKGNFPGRFSGRQFSNSRSEMNVSTLELGDSALYLCASSEGTGGNQPQHFGDGTRLSIL.

The chain recombines TRBV7-2 with TRBJ1-5; D may be TRBD1 (6 bases). Germline lookup yields CDR1 SGHTA and CDR2 FQGNSA. This CDR3 has 15 residues. Between the trimmed V and J ends, which lost 5 bases and 0 bases, there was a span of 11 bases. The CDR3 DNA follows: TGTGCCAGCAGCCAAACAGGGAATAGCAATCAGCCCCAGCATTTT. Translated: CASSQTGNSNQPQHF. Drawing the rest from reference TRBV7-2 and TRBJ1-5, the complete variable domain is GAGVSQSPSNKVTEKGKDVELRCDPISGHTALYWYRQSLGQGLEFLIYFQGNSAPDKSGLPSDRFSAERTGGSVSTLTIQRTQQEDSAVYLCASSQTGNSNQPQHFGDGTRLSIL.

This clone was seen only a few times. The rearrangement links TRBV6-1 to TRBJ2-1; D is ambiguous. V dropped 5 bases and J dropped 5 bases, with 10 bases sitting between them. The germline gives CDR1 MNHNS, CDR2 SASEGT. The CDR3 length is 13 residues. CDR3 bases: TGTGCCAGCAGTAGAGCATCGCACAATGAGCAGTTCTTC. It is translated as CASSRASHNEQFF.

In nucleotides, the CDR3 is TGTGCCTGGAGGACTAGCGGCCTGATATATCCCGGCAATGAGCAGTTCTTC. It specifies CAWRTSGLIYPGNEQFF. The gene calls are TRBV30 and TRBJ2-1, with TRBD2 matching over 9 bases. V was pared by 3 bases and J by 6 bases, with 15 bases of the junction left unmatched. The CDR3 has 17 amino acids. Germline V lookup: CDR1 GTSNPN, CDR2 SVGIG (reference sequence). The full variable domain, rest sourced from reference TRBV30 and TRBJ2-1, is SQTIHQWPATLVQPVGSPLSLECTVEGTSNPNLYWYRQAAGRGLQLLFYSVGIGQISSEVPQNLSASRPQDRQFILSSKKLLLSDSGFYLCAWRTSGLIYPGNEQFFGPGTRLTVL.

V and J are TRBV5-1 and TRBJ2-3; 9 nucleotides align to TRBD2. This CDR3 comprises 16 residues. With V trimmed by 0 bases and J by 3 bases, 5 bases remained unmatched. Germline values: CDR1 SGHRS, CDR2 YFSETQ. The CDR3 DNA sequence: TGCGCCAGCAGCTTGGTCCTAGCGGGGAAGACAGATACGCAGTATTTT. Amino acid sequence: CASSLVLAGKTDTQYF.

The chain is built from TRBV2 and TRBJ1-5; D remains ambiguous. The CDR3 totals 13 residues. V shed 7 bases and J shed 6 bases, with 13 bases lying between them. CDR1 SNHLY and CDR2 FYNNEI come from the germline V gene. CDR3 DNA: TGTGCCAGCAAGAGGGTGTGGAGTCAGCCCCAGCATTTT. It yields the protein CASKRVWSQPQHF. Full variable domain (rest looked up from reference TRBV2 and TRBJ1-5): EPEVTQTPSHQVTQMGQEVILRCVPISNHLYFYWYRQILGQKVEFLVSFYNNEISEKSEIFDDQFSVERPDGSNFTLKIRSTKLEDSAMYFCASKRVWSQPQHFGDGTRLSIL.

The V and J genes are TRBV5-4 and TRBJ2-6, with unresolved D. Germline assignment: CDR1 SGHNT and CDR2 YYREEE (reference sequence). The CDR3 is made up of 14 amino acids. Trimming removed 1 base at V and 0 bases at J, with 2 bases between. The CDR3 DNA is TGTGCCAGCAGCTTGCACTCTGGGGCCAACGTCCTGACTTTC. This translates into CASSLHSGANVLTF.